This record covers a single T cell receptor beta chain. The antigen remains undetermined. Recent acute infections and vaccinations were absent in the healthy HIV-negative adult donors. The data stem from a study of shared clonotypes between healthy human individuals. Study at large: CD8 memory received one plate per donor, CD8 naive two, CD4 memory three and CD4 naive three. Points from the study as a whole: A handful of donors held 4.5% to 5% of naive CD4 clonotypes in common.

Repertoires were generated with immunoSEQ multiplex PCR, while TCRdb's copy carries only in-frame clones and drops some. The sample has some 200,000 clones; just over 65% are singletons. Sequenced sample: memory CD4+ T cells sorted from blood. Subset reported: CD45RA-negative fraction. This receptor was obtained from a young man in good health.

The CDR3 is CASTSSYTGELFF. CDR3 nucleotide sequence: TGTGCCAGCACCTCTAGCTACACCGGGGAGCTGTTTTTT. The V gene is TRBV19, the J gene TRBJ2-2; D may be TRBD2 (5 bases). In germline, CDR1 is LNHDA, CDR2 SQIVND (reference sequence). The CDR3 runs 13 residues. V was trimmed by 9 bases and J by 3 bases, leaving 11 bases between them.